Shown below are 6 T cell receptor beta chains from a single sample sequenced in a study of identical twins. TCRdb re-derived calls from the 5' RACE reads in MiXCR, one entry per CDR3 protein. The profile shows about 530,000 distinct CDR3 sequences, about a fifth of them singletons. These same data were also listed under a study on yellow fever vaccine responses in identical twins.

The sample taken for sequencing was CD4+ T cells sorted from blood. The receptors were sampled from a woman aged 18 to 35 in good health.

The chain uses TRBV7-6 and TRBJ2-2; D unclear. The germline gives CDR1 SGHVS, CDR2 FNYEAQ. V was clipped by 0 bases and J by 4 bases, with 6 bases between them. This CDR3 region has 14 residues. The CDR3 sequence is CASSLALSTGELFF. CDR3 bases: TGTGCCAGCAGCTTAGCCTTGAGCACCGGGGAGCTGTTTTTT.

A few counts support this clonotype. The rearrangement joins TRBV29-1 to TRBJ2-2; D gene uncertain. The germline CDR1 and CDR2 sequences are SQVTM and ANQGSEA. The CDR3 totals 13 residues. The V end was cut by 3 bases, the J end by 2 bases, with 7 bases between. CDR3 region: CSVDRLNTGELFF. CDR3 nucleotides: TGCAGCGTTGATCGGCTTAACACCGGGGAGCTGTTTTTT.

The rearrangement uses TRBV20-1 and TRBJ2-1; D not resolved. Trimming removed 7 bases from V and 2 bases from J, with 18 bases in between. The germline V gene encodes CDR1 DFQATT and CDR2 SNEGSKA (reference sequence). CDR3 length: 15 amino acids. In DNA form, the CDR3 reads TGCAGTGGAACTGAGGCCGTCCGGCCCTACAATGAGCAGTTCTTC. It codes for CSGTEAVRPYNEQFF.

This clonotype has only a few counts. The chain carries TRBV12-3 or TRBV12-4 and TRBJ1-5, with unresolved D. The CDR3 extends over 13 amino acids. Trimming cost V 6 bases and J 3 bases, with 9 bases left between them. The CDR3 DNA reads as TGTGCCAGCAGCCTAAGCCTCAATCAGCCCCAGCATTTT. Its protein product is CASSLSLNQPQHF.

This clonotype was observed at least ten times. The chain links TRBV4-1 to TRBJ2-1; D unclear. This CDR3 comprises 17 residues. In germline, CDR1 is MGHRA, CDR2 YSYEKL. V was trimmed by 4 bases and J by 0 bases, leaving 16 bases between them. CDR3 protein: CASSRYKGESSYNEQFF. CDR3 bases: TGCGCCAGCAGCCGATATAAAGGCGAGAGCTCCTACAATGAGCAGTTCTTC.

This clonotype was counted a few times. The V and J genes are TRBV12-3 or TRBV12-4 and TRBJ2-1; 13 bases are shared with TRBD2. Trimming cost V 7 bases and J 0 bases; bases outside gene matches: 6. The CDR3 length is 17 residues. The CDR3 DNA is TGTGCCAGCAAAGGGACTAGCGGGACGAGCTCCTACAATGAGCAGTTCTTC. This codes for CASKGTSGTSSYNEQFF.